This TCR beta chain derives from a study of control samples from healthy donors and cancer patients. V lost 0 bases and J lost 11; bases outside the gene matches: 5. Germline assignment: CDR1 MNHEY and CDR2 SVGAGI. The CDR3 consists of 15 residues. TCRdb keeps only in-frame clones here, not all; method: immunoSEQ multiplex PCR. The sample has approximately 120,000 clones; about 88% are singletons. This receptor was identified in a man aged 18 to 29 in good health. This chain connects TRBV6-5 to TRBJ2-1; 12 bases map to TRBD2. The material sequenced was blood. The DNA for the CDR3 is TGTGCCAGCAGTTACTCGACTAGCGGGAGTCTGCAGCAGTTCTTC. Translated, it gives CASSYSTSGSLQQFF.